The rows below give T cell receptor beta chains drawn from one sample of a study of neurological immune-mediated disorders. Using its own MiXCR run on the 5' RACE reads, TCRdb lists one record per CDR3 protein. Among 70,000 to 95,000 distinct CDR3 sequences, 13% were seen once, and the ten largest hold around 5.3%. Source material: PBMCs. These TCRs come from a female donor with HTLV-1-associated myelopathy (HAM/TSP). Both conserved end residues are part of each CDR3. A D gene is named only where the DNA matches it firmly. For some rows the clone size is stated as once, few or many, or as a class when expanded; others skip it.

v_gene: TRBV29-1
abundance: medium-sized
j_gene: TRBJ2-1
d_gene: NA
len: 12
CDR3nt: TGCAGCGTTGGAAATCAGGGGAATGAGCAGTTCTTC
CDR3aa: CSVGNQGNEQFF

v_gene: TRBV20-1
abundance: NA
j_gene: TRBJ1-2
d_gene: NA
len: 15
CDR3nt: TGCAGTGCTAGAAAGATTGCGGTCGCTAACTATGGCTACACCTTC
CDR3aa: CSARKIAVANYGYTF

v_gene: TRBV5-1
abundance: many
j_gene: TRBJ2-3
d_gene: NA
len: 13
CDR3nt: TGCGCCAGCAGGGAGGTAGCGACAGATACGCAGTATTTT
CDR3aa: CASREVATDTQYF

v_gene: TRBV7-9
abundance: many
j_gene: TRBJ2-5
d_gene: NA
len: 15
CDR3nt: TGTGCCAGCAGCTCGGTGAGGGGATTCCAAGAGACCCAGTACTTC
CDR3aa: CASSSVRGFQETQYF

v_gene: TRBV6-6
abundance: many
j_gene: TRBJ2-1
d_gene: TRBD2
len: 15
CDR3nt: TGTGCCAGCAGTTACTCGTCTAGCGGACGCAATGAGCAGTTCTTC
CDR3aa: CASSYSSSGRNEQFF

v_gene: TRBV20-1
abundance: many
j_gene: TRBJ2-3
d_gene: TRBD2
len: 17
CDR3nt: TGCAGTGCTACCGAGCGGGGGGGGGACTGGACCACAGATACGCAGTATTTT
CDR3aa: CSATERGGDWTTDTQYF

v_gene: TRBV3-1
abundance: many
j_gene: TRBJ1-6
d_gene: TRBD1
len: 16
CDR3nt: TGTGCCAGCAGCCAGGGAGGACAGGCCTCGGGGTCACCCCTCCACTTT
CDR3aa: CASSQGGQASGSPLHF

v_gene: TRBV7-9
abundance: many
j_gene: TRBJ2-5
d_gene: NA
len: 12
CDR3nt: TGTGCCAGCAGCTTTGGCGGGGAGACCCAGTACTTC
CDR3aa: CASSFGGETQYF

v_gene: TRBV20-1
abundance: many
j_gene: TRBJ2-3
d_gene: NA
len: 13
CDR3nt: TGCAGTGCACCGACAGGGAGGACAGATACGCAGTATTTT
CDR3aa: CSAPTGRTDTQYF

v_gene: TRBV28
abundance: many
j_gene: TRBJ1-6
d_gene: NA
len: 16
CDR3nt: TGTGCCAGCACCTATGGGGGCAGCTCCTATAATTCACCCCTCCACTTT
CDR3aa: CASTYGGSSYNSPLHF

v_gene: TRBV20-1
abundance: many
j_gene: TRBJ2-7
d_gene: NA
len: 15
CDR3nt: TGCAGTGCCGAGGGGGGACAGACCCTCCCCTACGAGCAGTACTTC
CDR3aa: CSAEGGQTLPYEQYF

v_gene: TRBV5-1
abundance: many
j_gene: TRBJ2-5
d_gene: NA
len: 16
CDR3nt: TGCGCCAGCAGCTTGTATTTGGGGGAGGACCAAGAGACCCAGTACTTC
CDR3aa: CASSLYLGEDQETQYF

v_gene: TRBV27
abundance: many
j_gene: TRBJ2-3
d_gene: NA
len: 12
CDR3nt: TGTGCCAGCAGAGGGATAACAGATACGCAGTATTTT
CDR3aa: CASRGITDTQYF

v_gene: TRBV18
abundance: many
j_gene: TRBJ2-7
d_gene: NA
len: 15
CDR3nt: TGTGCCAGCTCACCTCTCGGGGGCGAAGACTACGAGCAGTACTTC
CDR3aa: CASSPLGGEDYEQYF

v_gene: TRBV7-8
abundance: many
j_gene: TRBJ2-7
d_gene: NA
len: 13
CDR3nt: TGTGCCAGCAGCCCCCGGGACGACTACGAGCAGTACTTC
CDR3aa: CASSPRDDYEQYF

v_gene: TRBV9
abundance: many
j_gene: TRBJ2-2
d_gene: TRBD1
len: 17
CDR3nt: TGTGCCAGCAGCGCAGCGAGTGGACAGGGGTACACCGGGGAGCTGTTTTTT
CDR3aa: CASSAASGQGYTGELFF

v_gene: TRBV5-1
abundance: many
j_gene: TRBJ2-5
d_gene: NA
len: 17
CDR3nt: TGCGCCAGCAGCTTGCGGGGCGGCTTTGGAGGGTTAGAGACCCAGTACTTC
CDR3aa: CASSLRGGFGGLETQYF

v_gene: TRBV15
abundance: many
j_gene: TRBJ2-7
d_gene: NA
len: 14
CDR3nt: TGTGCTACCAGCAGAGATCGGACATCTTACGAGCAGTACTTC
CDR3aa: CATSRDRTSYEQYF

v_gene: TRBV13
abundance: NA
j_gene: TRBJ2-3
d_gene: NA
len: 19
CDR3nt: TGTGCCAGCAGTCTAACTAACAGGACCCTGGTGGTGGGACCAGATACGCAGTATTTT
CDR3aa: CASSLTNRTLVVGPDTQYF

v_gene: TRBV7-6
abundance: few
j_gene: TRBJ2-1
d_gene: TRBD1
len: 18
CDR3nt: TGTGCCAGCAGCTTAGCGGTGGGAGGGACAGGGATCGACAATGAGCAGTTCTTC
CDR3aa: CASSLAVGGTGIDNEQFF

v_gene: TRBV6-1
abundance: few
j_gene: TRBJ2-2
d_gene: NA
len: 15
CDR3nt: TGTGCCAGCTACCTAAGGGTCACGGACACCGGGGAGCTGTTTTTT
CDR3aa: CASYLRVTDTGELFF

v_gene: TRBV20-1
abundance: many
j_gene: TRBJ1-1
d_gene: NA
len: 14
CDR3nt: TGCAGTGCCTCACCGGGACGGGCGAACACTGAAGCTTTCTTT
CDR3aa: CSASPGRANTEAFF

v_gene: TRBV10-3
abundance: NA
j_gene: TRBJ2-1
d_gene: NA
len: 14
CDR3nt: TGTGCCATCAGTGAGGGGCGTGGGTACGATGAGCAGTTCTTC
CDR3aa: CAISEGRGYDEQFF

v_gene: TRBV12-3/TRBV12-4
abundance: many
j_gene: TRBJ1-5
d_gene: NA
len: 16
CDR3nt: TGTGCCAGCAGTCTAAAGGGAGCGGGTGGCAATCAGCCCCAGCATTTT
CDR3aa: CASSLKGAGGNQPQHF

v_gene: TRBV5-1
abundance: many
j_gene: TRBJ1-1
d_gene: NA
len: 13
CDR3nt: TGCGCCAGCAGCGCACAGGGGAACACTGAAGCTTTCTTT
CDR3aa: CASSAQGNTEAFF

v_gene: TRBV5-1
abundance: many
j_gene: TRBJ2-5
d_gene: TRBD1
len: 13
CDR3nt: TGCGCCAGCAACAGGGGTAGTACGGAGACCCAGTACTTC
CDR3aa: CASNRGSTETQYF

v_gene: TRBV7-9
abundance: medium-sized
j_gene: TRBJ2-7
d_gene: TRBD1
len: 13
CDR3nt: TGTGCCAGCAGACCGGACAGGTCCTACGAGCAGTACTTC
CDR3aa: CASRPDRSYEQYF

v_gene: TRBV6-2/TRBV6-3
abundance: many
j_gene: TRBJ1-1
d_gene: NA
len: 12
CDR3nt: TGTGCCAGCAGTTACGCGGCCAGTGAAGCTTTCTTT
CDR3aa: CASSYAASEAFF

v_gene: TRBV20-1
abundance: many
j_gene: TRBJ1-2
d_gene: NA
len: 13
CDR3nt: TGCAGTGCTAGAGGCGAGGTTACCTATGGCTACACCTTC
CDR3aa: CSARGEVTYGYTF

v_gene: TRBV12-3/TRBV12-4
abundance: many
j_gene: TRBJ2-3
d_gene: TRBD2
len: 16
CDR3nt: TGTGCCAGCAGTCTCCTAGCGGGGGGGGCGACAGATACGCAGTATTTT
CDR3aa: CASSLLAGGATDTQYF

v_gene: TRBV7-8
abundance: NA
j_gene: TRBJ2-2
d_gene: NA
len: 17
CDR3nt: TGTGCCAGCAGCTTAAGGGGCGGAAGGGGGGAGACCGGGGAGCTGTTTTTT
CDR3aa: CASSLRGGRGETGELFF

v_gene: TRBV5-1
abundance: many
j_gene: TRBJ2-1
d_gene: NA
len: 12
CDR3nt: TGCGCCAGCAGTAGGCCAGGCAATGAGCAGTTCTTC
CDR3aa: CASSRPGNEQFF

v_gene: TRBV20-1
abundance: many
j_gene: TRBJ2-1
d_gene: NA
len: 11
CDR3nt: TGCAGTGCCCCAGGGCCCAATGAGCAGTTCTTC
CDR3aa: CSAPGPNEQFF

v_gene: TRBV6-5
abundance: many
j_gene: TRBJ1-2
d_gene: TRBD1
len: 15
CDR3nt: TGTGCCAGCAGTACCAGGACAGGGAAGCCCTATGGCTACACCTTC
CDR3aa: CASSTRTGKPYGYTF

v_gene: TRBV20-1
abundance: many
j_gene: TRBJ2-7
d_gene: TRBD1
len: 17
CDR3nt: TGCAGTGCTAGAGATACTAGGGGACAGGGGGGTTCCTACGAGCAGTACTTC
CDR3aa: CSARDTRGQGGSYEQYF

v_gene: TRBV7-2
abundance: many
j_gene: TRBJ2-2
d_gene: NA
len: 15
CDR3nt: TGTGCCAGCAGCTTCAAGGGGCGAGGCACCGGGGAGCTGTTTTTT
CDR3aa: CASSFKGRGTGELFF

v_gene: TRBV12-3/TRBV12-4
abundance: many
j_gene: TRBJ2-1
d_gene: TRBD2
len: 15
CDR3nt: TGTGCCAGCAGTCCGGGACTAGCGGGCCGGAGTGAGCAGTTCTTC
CDR3aa: CASSPGLAGRSEQFF

v_gene: TRBV29-1
abundance: many
j_gene: TRBJ2-7
d_gene: NA
len: 12
CDR3nt: TGCAGCGTAGCCAACAGGGAATACGAGCAGTACTTC
CDR3aa: CSVANREYEQYF

v_gene: TRBV2
abundance: many
j_gene: TRBJ2-3
d_gene: TRBD2
len: 16
CDR3nt: TGTGCCAGCAGTGAATCGCTAGCGGGGGGCCAAGATACGCAGTATTTT
CDR3aa: CASSESLAGGQDTQYF

v_gene: TRBV7-9
abundance: many
j_gene: TRBJ1-2
d_gene: NA
len: 14
CDR3nt: TGTGCCAGCAGACCCTCAGGCATGGGCTATGGCTACACCTTC
CDR3aa: CASRPSGMGYGYTF

v_gene: TRBV14
abundance: NA
j_gene: TRBJ2-5
d_gene: TRBD1
len: 15
CDR3nt: TGTGCCATTAGCCGATGGACAGGGTTCGGGGAGACCCAGTACTTC
CDR3aa: CAISRWTGFGETQYF

v_gene: TRBV7-9
abundance: many
j_gene: TRBJ2-7
d_gene: TRBD1
len: 14
CDR3nt: TGTGCCAGCAGCTTGGCGCAGGGGGCTAGTGAGCAGTACTTC
CDR3aa: CASSLAQGASEQYF

v_gene: TRBV7-2
abundance: many
j_gene: TRBJ2-3
d_gene: NA
len: 16
CDR3nt: TGTGCCAGCAGCTCACCTCAGGGGGGCATCACAGATACGCAGTATTTT
CDR3aa: CASSSPQGGITDTQYF